This note documents a single T cell receptor beta chain sequence. Its antigen is still unknown. The table came from immunoSEQ multiplex PCR; TCRdb's copy has only in-frame clones and leaves some out. The sample has about 52,000 clones, over 60% seen once. These data are taken from a study of memory CD4+ T cells and cytomegalovirus serostatus. Trimming cost V 8 bases and J 4 bases; bases outside gene matches: 8. The CDR3 is 14 amino acids. The germline V gene encodes CDR1 MNHNS and CDR2 SASEGT. Study results and caveats: Repertoires predicted CMV serostatus with median bootstrapped AUC of approximately 0.94. CD4+ memory repertoires contained about two fifths of the roughly 160 reported CMV TCRbeta sequences.

The sort gate was single viable CD3+CD4+CD8-CD45RO+ cells for memory CD4+ T cells. The genes are TRBV6-1 and TRBJ1-5; 7 bases line up with TRBD1. The receptor was derived from an adult in good health and CMV-seropositive. Specimen: memory CD4+ T cells from blood. In DNA form, the CDR3 reads TGTGCCAGCCTTATGGACAGGTTAAATCAGCCCCAGCATTTT. This gives the protein CASLMDRLNQPQHF.